This T cell receptor beta chain comes out of a study of shared clonotypes between healthy human individuals. CD4+ cells were split into CD45RA+ naive and CD45RA-negative memory subsets. Findings of the study overall: Across subsets, estimated richness was generally greater for naive than for memory populations.

It was across several immunoSEQ plates that each subset's genomic DNA was evenly split. Clones were sequenced by immunoSEQ multiplex PCR, and TCRdb holds only the in-frame ones, with some missing. The sample yields 300,000 or so clones, approximately 74% seen once. This clone was observed a few times. What it recognizes is unknown. The origin of this receptor is a man younger than 45 in good health. The sequencing sample was made of memory CD4+ T cells sorted from blood. Stated subset: CD45RA-negative fraction.

The CDR3 protein is CASSSGRATDTQYF. CDR3 nucleotide sequence: TGTGCCAGCAGTAGCGGGAGGGCCACAGATACGCAGTATTTT. This chain connects TRBV6-4 to TRBJ2-3; 10 bases align to TRBD2. CDR3 length equals 14 residues. After removal of 5 bases from V and 2 bases from J, the junction contained 1 base not matched to a gene. From germline, CDR1 is MRHNA and CDR2 SNTAGT.